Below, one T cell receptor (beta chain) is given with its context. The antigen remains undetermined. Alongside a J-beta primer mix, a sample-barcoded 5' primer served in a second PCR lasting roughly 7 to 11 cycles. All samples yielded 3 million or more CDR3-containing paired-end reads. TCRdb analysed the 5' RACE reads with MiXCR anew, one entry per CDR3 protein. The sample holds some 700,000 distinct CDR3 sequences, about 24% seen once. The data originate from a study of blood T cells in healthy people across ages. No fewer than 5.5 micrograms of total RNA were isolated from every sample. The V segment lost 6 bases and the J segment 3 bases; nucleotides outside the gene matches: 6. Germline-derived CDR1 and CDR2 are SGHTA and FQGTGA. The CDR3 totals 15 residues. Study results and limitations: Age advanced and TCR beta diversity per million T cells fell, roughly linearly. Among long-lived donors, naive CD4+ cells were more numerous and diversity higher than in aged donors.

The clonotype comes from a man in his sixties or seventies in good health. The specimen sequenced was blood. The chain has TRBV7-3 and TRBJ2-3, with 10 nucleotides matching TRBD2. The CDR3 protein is CASRRSGRSTDTQYF. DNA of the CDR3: TGTGCCAGCAGACGTAGCGGGAGGTCGACAGATACGCAGTATTTT.